Listed below are T cell receptor beta chains from one sample, sequenced in a study of early T cells in non-severe SARS-CoV-2 infection. TCRdb re-called the 5' RACE reads through MiXCR, storing one row per CDR3 protein. The sample holds tens of thousands of distinct CDR3 sequences; more than 9% are singletons and the top ten take approximately 8%. The specimen was whole blood, collected at baseline. The source is an adult who was a healthcare worker with PCR-confirmed SARS-CoV-2 infection or an uninfected control (not recorded which). Both conserved end residues are part of each CDR3. Fields, in order: V gene, clone size, J gene, D gene, CDR3 protein. A D gene is named only where the DNA matches it firmly. Clone size is stated in some rows and not others, as once, few, many or a class when expanded.

TRBV2,NA,TRBJ2-1,TRBD2,CASAAPWLAGGNEQFF
TRBV3-1,many,TRBJ1-4,NA,CASSQDMRPLFF
TRBV15,few,TRBJ1-6,NA,CATSREGGDNSPLHF
TRBV20-1,few,TRBJ1-6,NA,CSAYNQGQTVSPLHF
TRBV7-6,few,TRBJ1-6,TRBD1,CASSGGQGNSPLHF
TRBV10-1,few,TRBJ1-5,TRBD1,CAIHRGSNQPQHF
TRBV3-1,NA,TRBJ2-7,NA,CASSQAGGNYEQYF
TRBV11-2,NA,TRBJ2-3,NA,CASSYRPTPNTQYF
TRBV12-3/TRBV12-4,NA,TRBJ2-7,NA,CASSLGVHEQYF
TRBV6-6,few,TRBJ1-4,NA,CASSGGALEKLFF
TRBV9,few,TRBJ2-3,NA,CASSVGNTLEPDTQYF
TRBV5-1,few,TRBJ2-7,NA,CASAPGGSWNYEQYF
TRBV20-1,many,TRBJ2-7,NA,CSASPDFSLLYEQYF
TRBV7-9,NA,TRBJ2-7,NA,CASSRRGTSDEQYF
TRBV20-1,few,TRBJ2-5,NA,CSARGVGQETQYF
TRBV28,few,TRBJ2-7,TRBD1,CASNRTGQAETQYF
TRBV20-1,many,TRBJ1-2,NA,CSARPGVRGRYGYTF
TRBV5-6,few,TRBJ2-7,NA,CASSPFGPDRSEQYF
TRBV5-1,many,TRBJ2-3,NA,CASSFSPNHPWYF
TRBV18,NA,TRBJ2-2,TRBD1,CASSLGQGNTGELFF
TRBV6-1,many,TRBJ1-2,NA,CASVGHESGYTF
TRBV6-6,many,TRBJ2-1,NA,CASSGESYNEQFF
TRBV2,NA,TRBJ1-6,NA,CASMWTANSPLHF
TRBV21-1,NA,TRBJ1-3,NA,CASSKWSTGERSGNTIYF
TRBV12-3/TRBV12-4,few,TRBJ1-5,NA,CASSDSSNQPQHF
TRBV29-1,NA,TRBJ1-2,NA,CSVEQGFYGYTF
TRBV7-9,few,TRBJ1-2,NA,CASSSQGNPAPANYGYTF
TRBV20-1,NA,TRBJ2-1,NA,CSASFSGPYNEQFF
TRBV20-1,few,TRBJ2-7,NA,CSARPWGPGALPNSYEQYF
TRBV28,few,TRBJ2-7,NA,CASSFGRGSSYEQYF
TRBV4-1,NA,TRBJ2-5,NA,CASSQDFNGKETQYF
TRBV5-1,few,TRBJ1-1,NA,CASSSQGPPEAFF
TRBV5-1,few,TRBJ1-2,NA,CASSLDSGAYGYTF
TRBV10-3,many,TRBJ1-5,NA,CAISDRTVNQPQHF
TRBV6-5,few,TRBJ2-4,TRBD1,CASSRQGKGGYIQYF
TRBV20-1,few,TRBJ2-5,NA,CSATFVQGSETQYF
TRBV7-2,NA,TRBJ2-7,TRBD1,CASSRERTGEGYEQYF
TRBV9,NA,TRBJ2-1,NA,CASSVGAGNEQFF
TRBV20-1,NA,TRBJ1-1,TRBD1,CCSGRGYTEAFF